The rows below give T cell receptor beta chains drawn from one sample of a study of PD-1 blockade in classical Hodgkin lymphoma. Some clones are missing from TCRdb's copy, which holds only in-frame ones; the method was immunoSEQ multiplex PCR. Seen here are some 20,000 clones, around 80% observed once, and the top ten hold 20%. The sequencing here drew on peripheral blood mononuclear cells (PBMCs), taken before the fourth cycle of nivolumab. The origin of the receptors is a human donor with classical Hodgkin lymphoma. Both conserved end residues are part of each CDR3. The D gene is left open where the match is weak. The size field is filled for only some rows; it gives once, few, many or a size class.

V	D	size	J	DNA	CDR3
TRBV6-5	-	-	TRBJ1-2	TGTGCCAGCAGCCCGGGGAGGGACAATGGCTACACCTTC	CASSPGRDNGYTF
TRBV19	TRBD2	-	TRBJ2-2	TGTGCCAGTAGTCGGAGCGGGAGATATGGCGGGGAGCTGTTTTTT	CASSRSGRYGGELFF
TRBV6-6	TRBD1	-	TRBJ1-2	TGTGCCAGCAGCAACAGGGGGCGCGTAAGCCATGGCTACACCTTC	CASSNRGRVSHGYTF
TRBV6-5	TRBD2	-	TRBJ2-4	TGTGCCAGCAGTTTTTCTCCGGGACTAGGGAACATTCAGTACTTC	CASSFSPGLGNIQYF
TRBV10-3	-	-	TRBJ1-1	TGTGCCATCAGTGAACAGCCCCAGAACACTGAAGCTTTCTTT	CAISEQPQNTEAFF
TRBV15	TRBD1	-	TRBJ1-4	TGTGCCACCCGCGCAGGGGGGGGGTTTAATGAAAAACTGTTTTTT	CATRAGGGFNEKLFF
TRBV30	-	-	TRBJ1-4	TGTGCCTGGAGTGACCCGGGACCGCGTAATGAAAAACTGTTTTTT	CAWSDPGPRNEKLFF
TRBV18	TRBD1	-	TRBJ1-5	TGTGCCAGCTCACCGGGACAGGGTGGCAATCAGCCCCAGCATTTT	CASSPGQGGNQPQHF
TRBV6-1	-	once	TRBJ1-1	TGTGCCAGCAGTGAAGGAGGGACTCCTGAAGCTTTCTTT	CASSEGGTPEAFF
TRBV9	-	-	TRBJ1-1	TGTGCCAGCAGCGTTGGGGCCCAGGGCGTCCTCCTGGGCACTGAAGCTTTCTTT	CASSVGAQGVLLGTEAFF
TRBV19	-	few	TRBJ2-1	TGTGCCAGTAGTATAAGAGTGGGCAATGAGCAGTTCTTC	CASSIRVGNEQFF
TRBV7-2	-	-	TRBJ2-6	TGTGCCAGCAGCTTAGGTCCCTCTGGGGCCAACGTCCTGACTTTC	CASSLGPSGANVLTF
TRBV5-6	-	-	TRBJ2-5	TGTGCCAGCAGCTTGACTATAGTACAGGGCATTGCGGAGACCCAGTACTTC	CASSLTIVQGIAETQYF
TRBV5-1	-	-	TRBJ2-3	TGCGCCAGCAGCCCCGGACCGGAGGGAGATACGCAGTATTTT	CASSPGPEGDTQYF
TRBV7-9	-	-	TRBJ1-2	TGTGCCAGCAGCTTAGCCCCGGGATCTAACTATGGCTACACCTTC	CASSLAPGSNYGYTF
TRBV7-2	-	once	TRBJ2-1	TGTGCCAGCAGCTTCAACCCCCCGCCGGGTAAGCAGTTCTTC	CASSFNPPPGKQFF
TRBV6-6	-	-	TRBJ1-3	TGTGCCAGCACCCTAGGGGGGTTTGGAAACACCATATATTTT	CASTLGGFGNTIYF
TRBV9	TRBD2	few	TRBJ2-5	TGTGCCAGCAGCCCCCGCGCGGGGGGGCTAGAGACCCAGTACTTC	CASSPRAGGLETQYF
TRBV7-2	TRBD1	-	TRBJ1-1	TGTGCCAGCAGTCGGAACAGGGGGCTCGAAGCTTTCTTT	CASSRNRGLEAFF
TRBV19	-	-	TRBJ2-1	TGTGCCAGTTCGTTCCTCGCCCGCAATGAGCAGTTCTTC	CASSFLARNEQFF
TRBV19	TRBD1	-	TRBJ1-5	TGTGCCAGTAGTGGCAACAGGGGTCAGCCCCAGCATTTT	CASSGNRGQPQHF
TRBV19	TRBD1	-	TRBJ1-5	TGTGCCAGTAGTTACCTGACAGGGCTTCAGCCCCAGCATTTT	CASSYLTGLQPQHF
TRBV5-6	-	-	TRBJ2-2	TGTGCCAGCAGCCCGGACCTTCTGCGCACCGGGGAGCTGTTTTTT	CASSPDLLRTGELFF